This T cell receptor (beta chain) was found in a study of T cells in Graves' hyperthyroidism and ophthalmopathy. Overall study results and limits: From stable hyperthyroidism, ophthalmopathy was set apart by a 13 V-J model. Blood held most thyroid clonotypes expanded above 0.001 frequency.

This CDR3 region has 13 residues. Germline V gene data show CDR1 as SGHRS and CDR2 as YFSETQ. J lost 6 bases, V lost 5 bases, and 6 bases had no gene match. This clonotype was observed a few times. Its antigen is not identified. Aged 18 to 65, the patients had hyperthyroidism that was newly diagnosed and had lasted under 2 months. Fresh peripheral blood, more than 9 ml, yielded the PBMCs. RNA transcripts provided the source from which TCR beta CDR3 regions were amplified. HTBI primers were employed in a first-round RT-PCR of the TCR CDR3. TCRdb itself ran the multiplex PCR reads through MiXCR, one entry per CDR3 protein. Among about 400,000 distinct CDR3 sequences, more than 20% were seen once, and the ten largest hold less than 75%.

The chain combines TRBV5-1 with TRBJ1-1, with TRBD1 identical over 8 bases. The receptor comes from a man aged 50 to 59 with Graves' hyperthyroidism. Sequenced: blood. The CDR3 loop is CASRGQENAEAFF. The CDR3 DNA reads as TGCGCCAGCAGGGGACAGGAGAATGCTGAAGCTTTCTTT.